Listed below are T cell receptor beta chains from one sample, sequenced in a study of human T cells and chemical hapten exposure. A single record per CDR3 protein comes from TCRdb applying MiXCR to the RACE reads. The sample gives some 150,000 distinct CDR3 sequences, about 11% of which show up once; approximately 1.3% is in the top ten. The sequences come from whole blood, collected in connection with sensitization to the hapten diphenylcyclopropenone (DPC). The receptors here all came from a woman in her 50s with alopecia areata. Some clones in this sample may be carry-over from other donors' samples. CDR3s include the opening cysteine and the closing phenylalanine or tryptophan. The D gene is left open where the match is weak. Clone size is given for some rows only: seen once, a few or many times, or a class if the clone is expanded.

cdr3_nt: TGTGCCAGCAGCACGGGAAAGAACACTGAAGCTTTCTTT
cdr3_aa: CASSTGKNTEAFF
clone_size: few
j_call: TRBJ1-1
v_call: TRBV12-3/TRBV12-4
d_call: -

cdr3_nt: TGTGCCAGCAGCTTAGGGCAGTCTAACTATGGCTACACCTTC
cdr3_aa: CASSLGQSNYGYTF
clone_size: few
j_call: TRBJ1-2
v_call: TRBV7-2
d_call: -

cdr3_nt: TGTGCCAGCAGCTTAGGCAGGGCTCGGGATACGCAGTATTTT
cdr3_aa: CASSLGRARDTQYF
clone_size: many
j_call: TRBJ2-3
v_call: TRBV7-2
d_call: -

cdr3_nt: TGTGCCATCAGTGAGTCTTCCTCCAGCGTTGAGCAGTTCTTC
cdr3_aa: CAISESSSSVEQFF
clone_size: many
j_call: TRBJ2-1
v_call: TRBV10-3
d_call: -

cdr3_nt: TGTGCCAGCAGCCAAGATGTTCGACTGGACAGGTGGATCACCGGGGAGCTGTTTTTT
cdr3_aa: CASSQDVRLDRWITGELFF
clone_size: many
j_call: TRBJ2-2
v_call: TRBV4-2
d_call: TRBD1

cdr3_nt: TGTGCCAGCAGTCCCCCGCAGGGGGGAAACACTGAAGCTTTCTTT
cdr3_aa: CASSPPQGGNTEAFF
clone_size: -
j_call: TRBJ1-1
v_call: TRBV6-6
d_call: TRBD1

cdr3_nt: TGCAGTGCCTGGGGGACTGGGGCCAACGTCCTGACTTTC
cdr3_aa: CSAWGTGANVLTF
clone_size: -
j_call: TRBJ2-6
v_call: TRBV20-1
d_call: -

cdr3_nt: TGTGCCAGCAGCGACGCTGGGGGCTCCTACAATGAGCAGTTCTTC
cdr3_aa: CASSDAGGSYNEQFF
clone_size: -
j_call: TRBJ2-1
v_call: TRBV9
d_call: -

cdr3_nt: TGCGCCAGCAGCTTGGAAGGACAGGGGGTAACACACCTTTTAGCCAAAAACATTCAGTACTTC
cdr3_aa: CASSLEGQGVTHLLAKNIQYF
clone_size: few
j_call: TRBJ2-4
v_call: TRBV5-1
d_call: TRBD1

cdr3_nt: TGCAGTGCTAGAGATCGGGGGGCGGGCACTGAAGCTTTCTTT
cdr3_aa: CSARDRGAGTEAFF
clone_size: many
j_call: TRBJ1-1
v_call: TRBV20-1
d_call: -

cdr3_nt: TGTGCCAGCAGTTTACGAACGCGGGAAACCTACAATGAGCAGTTCTTC
cdr3_aa: CASSLRTRETYNEQFF
clone_size: -
j_call: TRBJ2-1
v_call: TRBV12-3/TRBV12-4
d_call: -

cdr3_nt: TGCGCCAGCAGCTTGCGGGACGGGGAGACCCAGTACTTC
cdr3_aa: CASSLRDGETQYF
clone_size: few
j_call: TRBJ2-5
v_call: TRBV5-1
d_call: -